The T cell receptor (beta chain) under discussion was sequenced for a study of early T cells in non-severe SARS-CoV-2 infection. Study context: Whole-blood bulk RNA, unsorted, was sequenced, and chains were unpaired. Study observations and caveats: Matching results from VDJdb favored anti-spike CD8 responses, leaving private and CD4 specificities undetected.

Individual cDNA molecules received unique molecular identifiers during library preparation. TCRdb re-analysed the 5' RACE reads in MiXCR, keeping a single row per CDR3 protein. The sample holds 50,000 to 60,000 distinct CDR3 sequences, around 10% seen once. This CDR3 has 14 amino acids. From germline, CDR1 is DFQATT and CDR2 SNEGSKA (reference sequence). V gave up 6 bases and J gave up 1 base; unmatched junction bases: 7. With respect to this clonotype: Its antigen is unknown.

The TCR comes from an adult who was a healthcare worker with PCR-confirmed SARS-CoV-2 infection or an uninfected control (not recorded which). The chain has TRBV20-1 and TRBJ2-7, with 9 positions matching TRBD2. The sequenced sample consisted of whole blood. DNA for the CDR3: TGCAGTGCCAAAACGGGACTAGCATCCTACGAGCAGTACTTC. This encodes CSAKTGLASYEQYF.